The next 22 T cell receptor beta chains were all read from a single sample in a study of identical twins. TCRdb called the 5' RACE reads again in MiXCR, with one record for every CDR3 protein. The data contain 420,000 or so distinct CDR3 sequences, about a fifth of them seen just once; the ten biggest clones take up roughly 12%. The specimen was naive T cells sorted from blood. The receptors shown here come from a man aged 45-65 years in good health.

J is TRBJ2-7 and V is TRBV7-9; TRBD2 aligns across 9 bases. The CDR3 is 14 amino acids. V lost 4 bases and J lost 3; bases outside the gene matches: 4. Per the germline V gene, CDR1 is SEHNR and CDR2 is FQNEAQ (reference sequence). This CDR3 reads CASSSSGILYEQYF. In nucleotides, the CDR3 is TGTGCCAGCAGCTCTAGCGGGATTCTCTACGAGCAGTACTTC.

As concerns this clonotype: A much more abundant neighbour one base away suggests this may be a read error. This rearrangement joins TRBV6-1 to TRBJ2-7; tentatively, D is TRBD1 (6 bases). The CDR3 is made up of 13 amino acids. The germline V gene encodes CDR1 MNHNS and CDR2 SASEGT. The CDR3 reads CTSRTGSSYEQYF. CDR3 sequence (DNA): TGTACCAGCAGAACAGGGAGTTCCTACGAGCAGTACTTC.

The CDR3 coding sequence is TGCGCCAGCAGCTTGGAGGAGGGGGGCTCAACCGGCTACACCTTC. Translated, it gives CASSLEEGGSTGYTF. The chain is built from TRBV5-1 and TRBJ1-2, with TRBD1 as a possible D gene (6 bases). V was clipped by 0 bases and J by 8 bases, with 17 bases between them. The CDR3 spans 15 residues. The germline V gene has CDR1 SGHRS and CDR2 YFSETQ.

Many counts were recorded for this clonotype. The rearrangement uses TRBV28 and TRBJ2-7, with 7 positions matching TRBD1. With V trimmed by 6 bases and J by 4 bases, 15 bases remained unmatched. The germline gives CDR1 MDHEN, CDR2 SYDVKM. This CDR3 is 16 amino acids long. CDR3: CASRTGTETYLYEQYF. CDR3 in DNA: TGTGCCAGCAGGACTGGGACAGAGACTTACCTTTACGAGCAGTACTTC.

This clonotype has a count of ten or more. V is TRBV6-1 and J is TRBJ2-7, with 9 bases matching TRBD2. This CDR3 is built from 14 residues. Trimming cost V 6 bases and J 5 bases; bases outside gene matches: 8. CDR1 MNHNS and CDR2 SASEGT come from the germline V gene. This chain's CDR3 is CASRKAGGHNEQYF. The CDR3, as DNA: TGTGCCAGCAGGAAGGCGGGGGGGCACAACGAGCAGTACTTC.

This sequence joins TRBV7-9 and TRBJ2-1; 15 nucleotides align to TRBD2. CDR3 size: 14 residues. V lost 11 bases and J lost 8; bases outside the gene matches: 7. CDR1 is SEHNR and CDR2 is FQNEAQ in the germline V gene (reference sequence). The CDR3 is CAASGLAGGDEQFF. The CDR3 nucleotides are TGTGCCGCCTCAGGACTAGCGGGAGGGGATGAGCAGTTCTTC.

This chain joins TRBV12-3 or TRBV12-4 and TRBJ2-5; 16 bases match TRBD2. V shed 4 bases, J shed 5 bases, and the junction held 13 bases outside the gene matches. This CDR3 spans 19 amino acids. The CDR3 protein is CASSSGLAGGTGVSETQYF. Written as DNA, the CDR3 is TGTGCCAGCAGTTCGGGACTAGCGGGAGGGACAGGGGTTTCTGAGACCCAGTACTTC.

J is TRBJ1-5 and V is TRBV20-1; maybe TRBD1 (6 bases). The CDR3 has 14 amino acids. V was trimmed by 1 base and J by 4 bases, leaving 11 bases between them. CDR1 DFQATT and CDR2 SNEGSKA come from the germline V gene (reference sequence). The CDR3 protein is CSARAGVWNQPQHF. For the CDR3, the DNA is TGCAGTGCTAGAGCAGGGGTGTGGAATCAGCCCCAGCATTTT.

In its sample, this clonotype was seen a few times. This chain uses TRBV4-3 with TRBJ2-3; 10 bases align to TRBD2. Germline V gives CDR1 LGHNA, CDR2 YSLEER. CDR3 length equals 16 residues. V was pared by 1 base and J by 3 bases, with 4 bases of the junction left unmatched. The CDR3, as DNA: TGCGCCAGCAGCCAAGTAGCGGGGGGCCGTACAGATACGCAGTATTTT. As protein: CASSQVAGGRTDTQYF.

This clonotype was found many times. CDR3 protein: CSALAPTGDGYTF. CDR3 DNA sequence: TGCAGTGCCCTTGCCCCGACAGGGGATGGCTACACCTTC. The V and J genes are TRBV20-1 and TRBJ1-2; 8 nucleotides line up with TRBD1. CDR3 length: 13 amino acids. Germline V gene sequence: CDR1 DFQATT, CDR2 SNEGSKA (reference sequence). V trimming: 6 bases; J trimming: 6 bases; junction bases outside the gene matches: 9.

This rearrangement joins TRBV7-3 to TRBJ1-1; D perhaps matches TRBD1 (6 bases). V was trimmed by 0 bases and J by 3 bases, leaving 20 bases between them. This CDR3 region has 18 residues. Germline V gene lookup returns CDR1 SGHTA and CDR2 FQGTGA. CDR3 sequence reads: CASSLTGGQRPEDTEAFF. The CDR3, as DNA: TGTGCCAGCAGCTTAACAGGCGGACAGCGCCCTGAGGACACTGAAGCTTTCTTT.

The chain couples TRBV7-2 to TRBJ2-1; D remains unclear. This CDR3 region has 16 residues. Deletions cut 0 bases from V and 6 bases from J, with 15 bases between. From germline, CDR1 is SGHTA and CDR2 FQGNSA. CDR3 loop: CASSLAPSRVINEQFF. DNA of the CDR3: TGTGCCAGCAGCTTAGCGCCCTCTAGGGTGATCAATGAGCAGTTCTTC.

This clonotype was observed at least ten times. The chain has TRBV27 and TRBJ1-5; D unclear. The CDR3 is made up of 12 amino acids. Trimming took off 6 bases at V and 1 base at J, with 4 bases between the two ends. Germline V lookup: CDR1 MNHEY, CDR2 SMNVEV (reference sequence). The CDR3 sequence is CASRGSNQPQHF. CDR3 nucleotide sequence: TGTGCCAGCAGGGGAAGCAATCAGCCCCAGCATTTT.

This clonotype was counted ten times or more. The chain links TRBV5-1 to TRBJ2-3; 8 bases line up with TRBD1. There are 11 residues in the CDR3. J lost 13 bases, V lost 4 bases, and 5 bases had no gene match. Germline V lookup: CDR1 SGHRS, CDR2 YFSETQ. The CDR3 DNA sequence: TGCGCCAGCAGCCCGGACAGGGTTAAGTATTTT. Translating gives CASSPDRVKYF.

In this sample, this clonotype turned up a few times. This rearrangement joins TRBV4-2 to TRBJ2-7; D uncertain. The germline V and J ends were trimmed by 0 bases and 0 bases, with 6 bases remaining between them. The CDR3 has 14 amino acids. CDR1 is LGHNA and CDR2 is YNFKEQ in the germline V gene. CDR3 protein: CASSQDPSSYEQYF. The DNA of the CDR3 is TGTGCCAGCAGCCAAGATCCCTCCTCCTACGAGCAGTACTTC.

This clonotype was seen many times. The chain joins TRBV14 to TRBJ2-7; 14 bases are shared with TRBD2. CDR1 is SGHDN and CDR2 is FVKESK in the germline V gene. V dropped 3 bases and J dropped 3; count of bases not matched to a gene: 7. This CDR3 contains 17 residues. In DNA, the CDR3 is TGTGCCAGCAGCCATCGCGGGACTAGCGGGAGTTTCTACGAGCAGTACTTC. Translated: CASSHRGTSGSFYEQYF.

To note about this clonotype: A single base separates this from a much larger clone, so it may be a read error. V and J are TRBV12-3 or TRBV12-4 and TRBJ2-1; D not resolved. This CDR3 has 14 amino acids. Deletions cut 5 bases from V and 6 bases from J, with 14 bases between. The CDR3 coding sequence is TGTGCCAGCAGTCCCCCCAGCTCTATCAATGAGCAGTTCTTC. Its translation is CASSPPSSINEQFF.

This clonotype has more than one count but fewer than ten. The gene calls are TRBV20-1 and TRBJ2-1; D might be TRBD1 (6 bases). Trimming pared 3 bases from V and 6 bases from J, leaving 18 bases between. The CDR3 contains 15 residues. Germline CDR1 DFQATT, CDR2 SNEGSKA (reference sequence). This chain's CDR3 is CSASARGMEFNEQFF. CDR3 in DNA: TGCAGTGCTAGCGCTAGGGGGATGGAGTTCAATGAGCAGTTCTTC.

This clonotype was seen repeatedly, ten times or more. This sequence joins TRBV4-1 and TRBJ1-3, with no clear D. From germline, CDR1 is MGHRA and CDR2 YSYEKL. Trimming took off 3 bases at V and 4 bases at J, with 19 bases between the two ends. The CDR3 has 17 amino acids. As DNA, the CDR3 is TGCGCCAGCAGCCACCCGTTCTGGACCGAAAAAGGAAACACCATATATTTT. Translating gives CASSHPFWTEKGNTIYF.

The chain carries TRBV15 and TRBJ1-6; perhaps TRBD1 as D (5 bases). Germline assignment: CDR1 LNHNV and CDR2 YYDKDF (reference sequence). V gave up 6 bases and J gave up 13 bases, with 19 bases separating them. The CDR3 extends over 14 amino acids. The CDR3 is CATSTNQGQGPLHF. Here the CDR3 DNA reads TGTGCCACCAGTACTAACCAGGGCCAGGGTCCCCTCCACTTT.

This clonotype was picked up a small number of times. The chain uses TRBV5-1 and TRBJ2-7, with 9 bases aligning to TRBD1. This CDR3 comprises 16 residues. Germline-derived CDR1 and CDR2 are SGHRS and YFSETQ. V lost 1 base and J lost 5; bases outside the gene matches: 10. In DNA form, the CDR3 reads TGCGCCAGCAGCTTGTCGTCCGGGACAGGGATAAACGAGCAGTACTTC. Encoded protein: CASSLSSGTGINEQYF.

This clonotype was seen ten or more times. The J gene is TRBJ2-7, the V gene TRBV5-5, with 8 nucleotides matching TRBD1. CDR1 is SGHKS, CDR2 YYEKEE, per germline (reference sequence). V shed 4 bases and J 2 bases; nucleotides not matched to a gene: 5. CDR3 size: 14 residues. As DNA, the CDR3 is TGTGCCAGCAGCAGCAGGGGGCCAACCTACGAGCAGTACTTC. It encodes CASSSRGPTYEQYF.